This is a list of T cell receptor beta chains from one sample in a study of T cell changes during pregnancy in multiple sclerosis. TCRdb's copy holds only in-frame clones and misses some; the assay was immunoSEQ multiplex PCR. The table lists 30,000 to 45,000 clones, roughly 90% of them singletons. Material: CD8+ T cells from peripheral blood mononuclear cells, obtained before pregnancy. These TCRs come from a female donor with multiple sclerosis, enrolled in a pregnancy study. Each CDR3 is given with its conserved first and last residue. A D gene is named only where the DNA matches it firmly. Clone sizes are given selectively: once, few, many, or a class where the clone is expanded.

d_gene	v_gene	abundance	j_gene	CDR3aa	CDR3nt
TRBD1	TRBV5-1	.	TRBJ2-7	CASSYGTGDEQYF	TGCGCCAGCAGCTACGGGACAGGGGACGAGCAGTACTTC
TRBD1	TRBV29-1	.	TRBJ2-1	CSVETGGYNEQFF	TGCAGCGTTGAAACAGGGGGGTACAATGAGCAGTTCTTC
TRBD2	TRBV5-4	.	TRBJ2-7	CASSLVLAGDGGYEQYF	TGTGCCAGCAGCTTGGTACTAGCGGGAGATGGCGGATACGAGCAGTACTTC
.	TRBV7-6	.	TRBJ2-6	CASSPPWAGAGANVLTF	TGTGCCAGCAGCCCACCCTGGGCAGGGGCTGGGGCCAACGTCCTGACTTTC
.	TRBV20-1	large	TRBJ2-3	CSARETRTQYF	TGCAGTGCTAGAGAGACTCGTACGCAGTATTTT
.	TRBV7-8	.	TRBJ2-7	CASSLRGNEQYF	TGTGCCAGCAGCTTAAGGGGCAACGAGCAGTACTTC
TRBD2	TRBV4-1	.	TRBJ2-7	CASSTTSGAYEQYF	TGCGCCAGCAGTACTACTAGCGGGGCCTACGAGCAGTACTTC
TRBD1	TRBV5-5	.	TRBJ1-1	CASRGGDRAVTEAFF	TGTGCCAGCAGGGGGGGAGACAGGGCGGTCACTGAAGCTTTCTTT
TRBD1	TRBV9	.	TRBJ2-1	CASSVARRDRRYNEQFF	TGTGCCAGCAGCGTAGCTCGCCGGGACAGGAGATACAATGAGCAGTTCTTC
TRBD2	TRBV5-1	.	TRBJ2-1	CASSPRQVLAGANNEQFF	TGCGCCAGCAGCCCACGTCAGGTTCTAGCGGGAGCCAACAATGAGCAGTTCTTC
.	TRBV4-2	.	TRBJ2-3	CASSQEPPGGRTDTQYF	TGTGCCAGCAGCCAAGAGCCCCCGGGGGGCCGTACAGATACGCAGTATTTT
.	TRBV7-7	once	TRBJ2-3	CASSLVLTDTQYF	TGTGCCAGCAGCTTAGTTCTCACAGATACGCAGTATTTT
.	TRBV19	.	TRBJ2-7	CASSLRASYEQYF	TGTGCCAGTAGCCTCAGGGCCTCCTACGAGCAGTACTTC
TRBD1	TRBV30	.	TRBJ1-1	CAWSYSGGDEAFF	TGTGCCTGGAGCTACTCAGGGGGCGATGAAGCTTTCTTT
.	TRBV19	.	TRBJ1-3	CASSTRRGSGNTIYF	TGTGCCAGTAGTACCAGGCGGGGATCTGGAAACACCATATATTTT
TRBD1	TRBV10-3	.	TRBJ1-1	CAINRQGGRTEAFF	TGTGCCATCAATAGACAGGGGGGAAGGACTGAAGCTTTCTTT
.	TRBV28	.	TRBJ1-5	CASSPPYQPQHF	TGTGCCAGTTCCCCTCCCTATCAGCCCCAGCATTTT
TRBD1	TRBV9	.	TRBJ1-6	CASKRDSSYNSPLHF	TGTGCCAGCAAACGGGACAGCTCCTATAATTCACCCCTCCACTTT
TRBD1	TRBV5-1	.	TRBJ2-3	CASSFPGTGLTDTQYF	TGCGCCAGCAGCTTCCCCGGGACAGGGTTGACAGATACGCAGTATTTT
.	TRBV5-8	.	TRBJ2-7	CASSLAEGAVYEQYF	TGTGCCAGCAGCTTGGCGGAGGGGGCGGTCTACGAGCAGTACTTC
TRBD2	TRBV10-3	.	TRBJ2-2	CAIMAGDSGTWSGELFF	TGTGCCATCATGGCGGGGGATAGCGGGACCTGGTCCGGGGAGCTGTTTTTT
.	TRBV9	.	TRBJ2-3	CASSVVTSTDTQYF	TGTGCCAGCAGCGTAGTGACAAGCACAGATACGCAGTATTTT
.	TRBV4-1	.	TRBJ1-5	CASSQETGRQPQHF	TGCGCCAGCAGCCAAGAAACAGGGCGTCAGCCCCAGCATTTT
.	TRBV15	.	TRBJ1-1	CATSPPQGTEAFF	TGTGCCACCAGCCCCCCCCAGGGGACTGAAGCTTTCTTT
.	TRBV15	.	TRBJ1-4	CATSPRGGLNEKLFF	TGTGCCACCAGTCCGAGGGGGGGTCTAAATGAAAAACTGTTTTTT
TRBD2	TRBV5-4	.	TRBJ2-1	CASSLVGSGRRGNEQFF	TGTGCCAGCAGCTTGGTGGGTAGCGGGAGGCGGGGAAATGAGCAGTTCTTC
.	TRBV7-9	.	TRBJ2-7	CASSLSSGSSYEQYF	TGTGCCAGCAGCTTATCCAGCGGAAGCTCCTACGAGCAGTACTTC
TRBD1	TRBV13	.	TRBJ2-1	CASSPGTGTPNEQFF	TGTGCCAGCAGCCCCGGGACAGGGACTCCCAATGAGCAGTTCTTC
.	TRBV7-2	.	TRBJ1-1	CASSLGGLRADTEAFF	TGTGCCAGCAGCTTAGGGGGGCTTCGGGCGGACACTGAAGCTTTCTTT
.	TRBV5-1	.	TRBJ1-1	CASSSTGDPEAFF	TGCGCCAGCAGCTCAACAGGTGATCCTGAAGCTTTCTTT
TRBD2	TRBV2	.	TRBJ2-7	CAGLAGDYEQYF	TGTGCCGGACTAGCGGGAGACTACGAGCAGTACTTC
.	TRBV4-1	once	TRBJ1-3	CASSQGTSHSGNTIYF	TGCGCCAGCAGCCAAGGGACATCCCACTCTGGAAACACCATATATTTT
TRBD1	TRBV2	.	TRBJ1-1	CASSTSTGGGTEAFF	TGTGCCAGCAGTACCTCTACAGGGGGTGGAACTGAAGCTTTCTTT
.	TRBV27	once	TRBJ2-2	CASSTQGWVSTGELFF	TGTGCCAGCAGTACCCAGGGATGGGTTAGCACCGGGGAGCTGTTTTTT
.	TRBV2	.	TRBJ2-3	CASSEWTQSTDTQYF	TGTGCCAGCAGTGAATGGACTCAAAGCACAGATACGCAGTATTTT
.	TRBV28	.	TRBJ2-2	CASSTGTGELFF	TGTGCCAGCAGTACCGGGACCGGGGAGCTGTTTTTT
TRBD2	TRBV4-2	.	TRBJ2-7	CASSQARTSGRYEQYF	TGTGCCAGCAGCCAAGCTCGGACTAGCGGGAGGTACGAGCAGTACTTC
.	TRBV6-5	.	TRBJ2-3	CASSYSASTDTQYF	TGTGCCAGCAGTTACTCGGCTAGCACAGATACGCAGTATTTT
TRBD1	TRBV6-6	.	TRBJ1-2	CASSGQARDGYTF	TGTGCCAGCAGTGGACAGGCAAGGGATGGCTACACCTTC